Below are 26 T cell receptor beta chains sequenced from a single sample in a study of shared clonotypes between healthy human individuals. CD8 cells regarded as naive lacked CD45RO, were positively chosen for CCR7, and omitted terminally differentiated effector memory CD45RA+ cells. Sequenced by immunoSEQ multiplex PCR; TCRdb stores in-frame clones only, minus some. The sample has under 600,000 clones; about 98% are singletons. The source material was naive CD8+ T cells sorted from blood. These receptors were taken from a young man in good health.

The rearrangement uses TRBV7-9 and TRBJ2-2, with 7 nucleotides matching TRBD2. This CDR3 has 15 residues. Germline CDR1 is SEHNR and CDR2 is FQNEAQ (reference sequence). V lost 1 base and J lost 6; bases outside the gene matches: 5. CDR3 nucleotide sequence: TGTGCCAGCAGCTTAGGGACTAGGTTCCCCGGGGAGCTGTTTTTT. This sequence encodes CASSLGTRFPGELFF.

This rearrangement joins TRBV30 to TRBJ2-3; tentative D call: TRBD2 (6 bases). V dropped 1 base and J dropped 6 bases, with 11 bases sitting between them. Germline loops: CDR1 GTSNPN, CDR2 SVGIG (reference sequence). This CDR3 has 13 amino acids. In nucleotides, the CDR3 is TGTGCCTGGAGTGCGGGGACTTTGGATACGCAGTATTTT. Its protein product is CAWSAGTLDTQYF. The full variable domain, in which reference TRBV30 and TRBJ2-3 provide the parts outside the CDR3, is SQTIHQWPATLVQPVGSPLSLECTVEGTSNPNLYWYRQAAGRGLQLLFYSVGIGQISSEVPQNLSASRPQDRQFILSSKKLLLSDSGFYLCAWSAGTLDTQYFGPGTRLTVL.

This clone was found once. The rearrangement links TRBV27 to TRBJ2-7, with D unclear. Germline-derived CDR1 and CDR2 are MNHEY and SMNVEV (reference sequence). The CDR3 has 15 residues. The V and J ends lost 5 bases and 2 bases respectively, with 16 bases between them. The CDR3 here is CASSRASPLTYEQYF. DNA of the CDR3: TGTGCCAGCAGTCGGGCGAGCCCTCTGACCTACGAGCAGTACTTC.

The rearrangement uses TRBV4-1 and TRBJ2-3, with D unclear. Germline CDR1 is MGHRA and CDR2 is YSYEKL. CDR3 length equals 13 residues. V was shortened by 0 bases and J by 6 bases, with 7 bases between the two germline ends. The CDR3 reads CASSQDLPDTQYF. CDR3 sequence (DNA): TGCGCCAGCAGCCAAGATCTTCCGGATACGCAGTATTTT.

V is TRBV27 and J is TRBJ2-5; TRBD2 matches at 15 bases. This CDR3 has 15 amino acids. CDR1 is MNHEY, CDR2 SMNVEV, per germline (reference sequence). Unmatched junction bases numbered 0, after V lost 3 bases and J lost 4 bases. For the CDR3, the DNA is TGTGCCAGCAGTTTGGGACTAGCGGGAGGAGAGACCCAGTACTTC. It codes for CASSLGLAGGETQYF.

The chain employs TRBV27 and TRBJ2-3; D may match TRBD1 or TRBD2 (5 bases each). This CDR3 region has 16 residues. Deletions cut 2 bases from V and 3 bases from J, with 15 bases between. The germline V gene has CDR1 MNHEY and CDR2 SMNVEV (reference sequence). CDR3 DNA sequence: TGTGCCAGCAGTTTAACCGGGACGTGGAGAACAGATACGCAGTATTTT. It specifies CASSLTGTWRTDTQYF.

V usage is TRBV15 and J usage is TRBJ2-1; D gene unclear. CDR3 length: 12 residues. Germline V gene sequence: CDR1 LNHNV, CDR2 YYDKDF (reference sequence). CDR3 in amino acids: CAAAASYNEQFF. The CDR3 DNA is TGTGCTGCGGCGGCCTCCTACAATGAGCAGTTCTTC.

The chain links TRBV27 to TRBJ1-1, with D perhaps TRBD1 (5 bases). Germline V CDR1 and CDR2: MNHEY, SMNVEV (reference sequence). V lost 6 bases and J lost 3, with 17 bases in between. The CDR3 extends over 15 amino acids. This CDR3 reads CASRESPQGYTEAFF. Written as DNA, the CDR3 is TGTGCCAGCAGAGAGTCACCCCAGGGATACACTGAAGCTTTCTTT.

The chain recombines TRBV2 with TRBJ1-1; D is uncertain. Germline CDR1 and CDR2: SNHLY and FYNNEI. The CDR3 is made up of 13 amino acids. The V and J ends lost 6 bases and 2 bases respectively, with 10 bases between them. The CDR3 protein is CASRYGVNTEAFF. As DNA, the CDR3 is TGTGCCAGCAGATATGGAGTAAACACTGAAGCTTTCTTT.

J is TRBJ1-4 and V is TRBV11-2; D gene ambiguous. CDR3 length: 15 amino acids. V gave up 1 base and J gave up 12 bases, with 18 bases separating them. From germline, CDR1 is SGHAT and CDR2 FQNNGV. The chain's CDR3 is CASSLGPETLGELFF. The CDR3 DNA reads as TGTGCCAGCAGCTTAGGACCAGAGACCCTCGGGGAACTGTTTTTT.

The V gene is TRBV2, the J gene TRBJ1-5; D possibly corresponds to TRBD1 (5 bases). Germline loops: CDR1 SNHLY, CDR2 FYNNEI. The CDR3 runs 14 residues. Trimming took 5 bases from V and 0 from J, leaving 8 bases between them. Here the CDR3 DNA reads TGTGCCAGCAGTCAGGGCGATAGCAATCAGCCCCAGCATTTT. Translating gives CASSQGDSNQPQHF.

The rearrangement joins TRBV27 to TRBJ1-5, with D perhaps matching TRBD1 (5 bases). Germline V gene sequence: CDR1 MNHEY, CDR2 SMNVEV (reference sequence). With 8 bases removed from V and 2 bases from J, the gap between germline ends came to 25 bases. The CDR3 has 18 amino acids. CDR3 sequence (DNA): TGTGCCAGCCGCTTCTCGTCCCCGGACACAGGCGGCAATCAGCCCCAGCATTTT. Translated: CASRFSSPDTGGNQPQHF.

V gene TRBV7-9 combines with J gene TRBJ2-1; 14 positions match TRBD2. The CDR3 runs 17 residues. V trimming: 5 bases; J trimming: 4 bases; junction bases outside the gene matches: 7. Germline assignment: CDR1 SEHNR and CDR2 FQNEAQ (reference sequence). The CDR3 region is CASSQGLAGVSYNEQFF. CDR3 DNA sequence: TGTGCCAGCAGCCAGGGACTAGCGGGAGTTTCATACAATGAGCAGTTCTTC.

The chain carries TRBV4-2 and TRBJ2-7; maybe TRBD2 (6 bases). Germline CDR1 is LGHNA and CDR2 is YNFKEQ. This CDR3 contains 15 residues. V lost 0 bases to trimming and J lost 6 bases, with 15 bases between them. This CDR3 is CASSQDPGGMREQYF. CDR3 coding DNA: TGTGCCAGCAGCCAAGATCCGGGCGGGATGCGCGAGCAGTACTTC.

The chain employs TRBV29-1 and TRBJ2-7; 7 nucleotides align to TRBD1. The germline V gene encodes CDR1 SQVTM and CDR2 ANQGSEA. The V and J ends lost 6 bases and 4 bases, in that order; junction bases with no gene match: 15. The CDR3 extends over 15 amino acids. CDR3 amino acids: CSVLAQGGVGYEQYF. For the CDR3, the DNA is TGCAGCGTCCTGGCCCAAGGGGGCGTCGGATACGAGCAGTACTTC.

V usage is TRBV6-1 and J usage is TRBJ2-7; 7 bases are a match to TRBD2. With 2 bases clipped from V and 3 bases from J, the junction kept 13 bases outside the gene matches. The CDR3 contains 17 residues. In germline, CDR1 is MNHNS, CDR2 SASEGT. The CDR3 DNA sequence: TGTGCCAGCAGTGAAATGGGTTGGGGCGGGAGTGACTACGAGCAGTACTTC. This gives the protein CASSEMGWGGSDYEQYF.

The chain couples TRBV7-9 to TRBJ2-1, with 7 bases identical to TRBD1. The V segment lost 3 bases and the J segment 5 bases; nucleotides outside the gene matches: 7. Germline CDR1 reads SEHNR; CDR2 reads FQNEAQ (reference sequence). This CDR3 is 15 amino acids long. Here the CDR3 DNA reads TGTGCCAGCAGCTTCCACACCGGGACAGACAATGAGCAGTTCTTC. This codes for CASSFHTGTDNEQFF.

The rearrangement links TRBV7-7 to TRBJ2-1, with 9 positions matching TRBD2. Germline V gene data show CDR1 as SSHAT and CDR2 as FNYEAQ (reference sequence). The length of the CDR3 is 18 residues. J was trimmed by 5 bases and V by 5 bases; bases with no gene match: 16. The CDR3 DNA reads TGTGCCAGCAGCCGAGCCACACCCGGGACTAGCATTAACAATGAGCAGTTCTTC. It specifies CASSRATPGTSINNEQFF.

About this clone: Other DNA sequences in this sample translate to the same CDR3. The chain is built from TRBV27 and TRBJ2-2; D is unclear. CDR1 and CDR2 from the germline V gene are MNHEY and SMNVEV (reference sequence). CDR3 length: 14 amino acids. V lost 3 bases to trimming and J lost 0 bases, with 5 bases between them. DNA for the CDR3: TGTGCCAGCAGTTTTGGCGCGAACACCGGGGAGCTGTTTTTT. Protein sequence: CASSFGANTGELFF.

The rearrangement joins TRBV27 to TRBJ1-1; D not certain. The CDR3 has 14 residues. V was cut by 6 bases and J by 6 bases, with 17 bases left in between. From germline, CDR1 is MNHEY and CDR2 SMNVEV (reference sequence). The CDR3 DNA reads TGTGCCAGCAGCCTCCTTAAAGGGAGACCTGAAGCTTTCTTT. It codes for CASSLLKGRPEAFF.

The genes are TRBV9 and TRBJ2-3, with 9 bases identical to TRBD2. The V segment lost 5 bases and the J segment 2 bases; nucleotides outside the gene matches: 9. CDR1 and CDR2 from the germline V gene are SGDLS and YYNGEE. The length of the CDR3 is 16 residues. The CDR3: CASSPWLAGTTDTQYF. CDR3 nucleotide sequence: TGTGCCAGCAGTCCCTGGCTAGCGGGGACCACAGATACGCAGTATTTT.

The chain uses TRBV11-2 and TRBJ2-4, with D hard to call. Germline-derived CDR1 and CDR2 are SGHAT and FQNNGV. The CDR3 runs to 13 residues. With 5 bases removed from V and 8 bases from J, the gap between germline ends came to 13 bases. This chain's CDR3 is CASSDLIFDIQYF. The CDR3 DNA reads as TGTGCCAGCAGCGACTTGATTTTTGACATTCAGTACTTC.

The chain joins TRBV28 to TRBJ2-7; D could derive from TRBD1 or TRBD2 (7 bases each). The V end lost 6 bases, the J end lost 2 bases, and 14 bases lay between the germline ends. The CDR3 runs 14 residues. The germline CDR1 and CDR2 sequences are MDHEN and SYDVKM. The CDR3 nucleotides read TGTGCCAGCAGGTCAGGGGGGGTTACCTACGAGCAGTACTTC. It specifies CASRSGGVTYEQYF.

This rearrangement joins TRBV30 to TRBJ2-7; a possible D gene is TRBD1 (5 bases). V was pared by 1 base and J by 2 bases, with 12 bases between. Germline V lookup: CDR1 GTSNPN, CDR2 SVGIG (reference sequence). CDR3 length: 14 amino acids. In DNA form, the CDR3 reads TGTGCCTGGAGTGGGGCCCCCAGGGCCTACGAGCAGTACTTC. Residues: CAWSGAPRAYEQYF.

The CDR3 is CASSISGTGWFF. CDR3 DNA: TGTGCCAGCAGCATCTCCGGGACAGGGTGGTTCTTC. The chain couples TRBV6-5 to TRBJ2-1, with 9 bases aligning to TRBD1. V shed 6 bases and J 15 bases; nucleotides not matched to a gene: 9. The CDR3 is made up of 12 amino acids. CDR1 MNHEY and CDR2 SVGAGI come from the germline V gene.

V and J are TRBV14 and TRBJ1-1; TRBD1 might be the D (6 bases). CDR1 is SGHDN and CDR2 is FVKESK in the germline V gene. V lost 1 base and J 6 bases, leaving 9 bases between the germline ends. The CDR3 sequence is 13 residues long. The CDR3 DNA is TGTGCCAGCAGCCAAGTGGGGGGCTCTGAAGCTTTCTTT. This codes for CASSQVGGSEAFF.